Only one count was recorded for the clone carrying this TCR beta chain. The record originates from a study of CD8 T cells in Susac syndrome. Study-level background: Patients with Susac syndrome who were sequenced included more than 5 with active disease and fewer than 10 in remission.

Random-hexamer reverse transcription was applied to 0.5 to 1 ug RNA. TCRdb reprocessed the immunoSEQ multiplex PCR reads with MiXCR, giving one entry per CDR3 protein. The sample lists approximately 180,000 distinct CDR3 sequences; just under 95% were seen once. Losses at the gene ends were 0 bases for V and 8 bases for J; bases not matched to a gene: 6. The CDR3 is 15 residues long. Germline CDR1 KGHSH, CDR2 LQKENI. This clonotype was sampled from a human donor with Susac syndrome. The chain couples TRBV18 to TRBJ1-4; 7 bases agree with TRBD1. Input material: CD4+ T cells from PBMCs. The CDR3 spells CASSPPRTGYEKLFF. In nucleotides, the CDR3 is TGTGCCAGCTCACCACCGAGGACAGGCTACGAAAAACTGTTTTTT.